This T cell receptor (beta chain) is from a study of T cell responses to AZD1222 COVID-19 vaccine. Study findings and constraints: Only a handful of AZD1222 recipients tested seropositive at baseline. None of the repertoires were sampled until the peak T cell response had passed.

The method was immunoSEQ multiplex PCR; TCRdb's version includes in-frame clones alone and lacks a portion of them. The table lists roughly 110,000 clones, approximately 90% of them singletons, with approximately 22% in the top ten. The CDR3 is made up of 14 amino acids. Germline V lookup: CDR1 SGHTA, CDR2 FQGNSA. Deletions cut 7 bases from V and 0 bases from J, with 10 bases between. With regard to this clone: Its antigen remains unidentified.

The chain employs TRBV7-2 and TRBJ2-1; D gene ambiguous. This TCR was sampled from an adult in good health. Sample: peripheral blood, taken on day 0 of AZD1222 vaccination. The CDR3 DNA reads as TGTGCCAGCAAGGCCCGCCTCTCCTACAATGAGCAGTTCTTC. Its protein is CASKARLSYNEQFF. Full variable domain (rest looked up from reference TRBV7-2 and TRBJ2-1): GAGVSQSPSNKVTEKGKDVELRCDPISGHTALYWYRQSLGQGLEFLIYFQGNSAPDKSGLPSDRFSAERTGGSVSTLTIQRTQQEDSAVYLCASKARLSYNEQFFGPGTRLTVL.